Listed below are T cell receptor beta chains from one sample, sequenced in a study of T cell changes during pregnancy in multiple sclerosis. TCRdb's table, derived via immunoSEQ multiplex PCR, lists solely in-frame clones and lacks some. This table holds around 42,000 clones, just over 90% found once. Sequencing was performed on CD4+ T cells from peripheral blood mononuclear cells, taken in the third trimester of pregnancy. These receptors came from a female donor with multiple sclerosis, enrolled in a pregnancy study. Both conserved end residues are part of each CDR3. Fields, in order: clone size, V gene, D gene, J gene, CDR3 protein, CDR3 DNA. The D gene is left open where the match is weak. Not all rows give a size; the values are once, few, many and, for expanded clones, a class.

>.|TRBV4-1|.|TRBJ1-2
CASSQERGYGYTF
TGCGCCAGCAGCCAAGAACGGGGGTATGGCTACACCTTC
>.|TRBV5-8|.|TRBJ2-7
CASSPTGPVDEQYF
TGTGCCAGCAGCCCCACAGGGCCGGTCGACGAGCAGTACTTC
>.|TRBV25-1|TRBD1|TRBJ2-3
CASSADRGPDTQYF
TGTGCCAGCAGTGCGGACAGGGGACCAGATACGCAGTATTTT
>.|TRBV19|TRBD2|TRBJ2-1
CASSMDGTSGSSYNEQFF
TGTGCCAGTAGTATGGACGGGACTAGCGGGAGCTCCTACAATGAGCAGTTCTTC
>.|TRBV27|TRBD1|TRBJ2-3
CASGYYRGETDTQYF
TGTGCCAGCGGATATTACAGGGGGGAAACAGATACGCAGTATTTT
>.|TRBV5-1|TRBD1|TRBJ1-1
CASSSGTGRVMNTEAFF
TGCGCCAGCAGCTCCGGGACAGGCCGAGTCATGAACACTGAAGCTTTCTTT
>.|TRBV27|TRBD1|TRBJ2-7
CAARTGTSEQYF
TGTGCCGCCCGGACAGGGACGAGCGAGCAGTACTTC
>.|TRBV28|.|TRBJ2-7
CASRGTISYEQYF
TGTGCCAGTAGGGGGACGATCTCCTACGAGCAGTACTTC
>.|TRBV9|.|TRBJ2-2
CASSVAPGEGGELFF
TGTGCCAGCAGCGTAGCACCCGGTGAGGGCGGGGAGCTGTTTTTT
>.|TRBV6-5|.|TRBJ1-2
CASSYSGDPQGSYTF
TGTGCCAGCAGTTACTCGGGGGACCCACAGGGTAGCTACACCTTC
>.|TRBV5-4|TRBD1|TRBJ1-2
CASSSGTGGASNYGYTF
TGTGCCAGCAGTTCCGGGACAGGGGGCGCGTCTAACTATGGCTACACCTTC
>.|TRBV28|TRBD2|TRBJ2-3
CASPPGVAGTSTDTQYF
TGTGCCAGCCCCCCGGGGGTAGCGGGGACAAGCACAGATACGCAGTATTTT
>.|TRBV11-1|TRBD2|TRBJ2-7
CASSTPRGVSSIAYEQYF
TGTGCCAGCAGCACCCCCCGGGGGGTGTCTAGTATAGCCTACGAGCAGTACTTC
>.|TRBV2|.|TRBJ2-2
CAGQGFAGELFF
TGTGCCGGGCAGGGATTTGCCGGGGAGCTGTTTTTT
>.|TRBV14|.|TRBJ2-7
CASSPRGSSAYEQYF
TGTGCCAGCAGCCCCCGGGGTAGCTCTGCCTACGAGCAGTACTTC
>.|TRBV4-2|TRBD2|TRBJ2-3
CASSQEARAGGSTDTQYF
TGTGCCAGCAGCCAAGAAGCGAGAGCGGGAGGGAGCACAGATACGCAGTATTTT
>.|TRBV9|TRBD1|TRBJ2-3
CASSVATQTGGTGYTQYF
TGTGCCAGCAGCGTAGCTACCCAGACAGGGGGGACCGGATATACGCAGTATTTT
>.|TRBV5-4|TRBD2|TRBJ2-5
CASSFGTSGRKGRETQYF
TGTGCCAGCAGTTTCGGGACTAGCGGGAGGAAGGGTCGGGAGACCCAGTACTTC
>.|TRBV5-6|.|TRBJ2-1
CASSFRRTRSYNEQFF
TGTGCCAGCAGCTTCCGCAGGACACGGTCCTACAATGAGCAGTTCTTC
>.|TRBV6-5|.|TRBJ1-5
CASSPDSNQPQHF
TGTGCCAGCAGTCCCGACAGTAATCAGCCCCAGCATTTT
>.|TRBV19|TRBD1|TRBJ2-7
CASSTQGVLSEQYF
TGTGCCAGTAGTACTCAGGGGGTACTGAGCGAGCAGTACTTC
>.|TRBV5-1|TRBD2|TRBJ2-2
CASSSSSGRTGELFF
TGCGCCAGCAGCTCGTCTAGCGGGAGAACCGGGGAGCTGTTTTTT
>.|TRBV27|TRBD1|TRBJ2-1
CASNRGTRNEQFF
TGTGCCAGCAACAGGGGGACCCGCAATGAGCAGTTCTTC
>.|TRBV19|TRBD1|TRBJ2-3
CASQDRGGSDTQYF
TGTGCCAGCCAGGACAGGGGAGGTTCAGATACGCAGTATTTT
>.|TRBV30|TRBD2|TRBJ2-5
CAWSVRGLAGGPWETQYF
TGTGCCTGGAGTGTACGAGGACTAGCGGGAGGGCCTTGGGAGACCCAGTACTTC
>.|TRBV7-6|TRBD1|TRBJ2-3
CASSPRQGPNRVTDTQYF
TGTGCCAGCAGCCCCCGACAGGGGCCCAACCGGGTCACAGATACGCAGTATTTT
>.|TRBV2|.|TRBJ1-5
CASSTGWAQPQHF
TGTGCCAGCAGTACAGGGTGGGCTCAGCCCCAGCATTTT
>.|TRBV18|TRBD1|TRBJ2-1
CASSPMTGIYNEQFF
TGTGCCAGCTCACCCATGACAGGGATCTATAATGAGCAGTTCTTC
>few|TRBV4-1|.|TRBJ1-1
CASSHAREAFF
TGCGCCAGCAGCCATGCTCGGGAAGCTTTCTTT
>.|TRBV7-9|.|TRBJ2-2
CASSALPLNTGELFF
TGTGCCAGCAGCGCTCTACCCCTGAACACCGGGGAGCTGTTTTTT
>.|TRBV27|TRBD2|TRBJ2-7
CASSLSSSGTSGNYEQYF
TGTGCCAGCAGTTTAAGCTCATCCGGGACTAGCGGGAACTACGAGCAGTACTTC
>.|TRBV5-6|.|TRBJ2-5
CASSLGFGGLETQYF
TGTGCCAGCAGCTTGGGGTTTGGCGGTTTGGAGACCCAGTACTTC
>.|TRBV5-6|.|TRBJ1-3
CASSSYGGNGNAIYF
TGTGCCAGCAGCTCCTACGGGGGGAACGGAAACGCCATATATTTT
>.|TRBV5-1|TRBD2|TRBJ2-5
CASSLAGGSETQYF
TGCGCCAGCAGCTTAGCGGGGGGCTCAGAGACCCAGTACTTC
>.|TRBV2|.|TRBJ1-4
CASSTGVNEKLFF
TGTGCCAGCAGTACCGGAGTCAATGAAAAACTGTTTTTT
>.|TRBV5-5|.|TRBJ2-7
CASSLSEGYEQYF
TGTGCCAGCAGCTTATCCGAGGGCTACGAGCAGTACTTC